This T cell receptor (beta chain) appears in the sequencing data of a study of shared clonotypes between healthy human individuals (dated by TCRdb to 2020 to 2021). For the study in its entirety: Three men and two women, aged 18 to 49 years, made up the cohort. Per donor, three plates each were used for CD4 naive and CD4 memory, two for CD8 naive, and one for CD8 memory. To estimate repertoire size and how much clonotypes are shared between individuals, the study performed deep sequencing of blood TCR repertoires from 4 to 6 healthy adults. To increase sequencing depth and limit assay-specific biases, different laboratories used diverse techniques to prepare libraries and sequence TCR repertoires. Each donor's leukapheresis produced roughly between roughly 0.94 and 9.5 billion PBMCs. Overall study outcomes, separate from this receptor: Based on pairwise subsampling, the degree of clonotype sharing among donors was expected to be affected by sequencing depth. Incomplete sequencing was indicated by rarefaction of sorted-subset datasets, despite the large sequencing depth. The genetic and exposure-history diversity represented was limited by the small number of donors. Sharing across a handful of donors was observed for about 5% of naive CD4, under 4% of naive CD8, 2% to 2.5% of memory CD4, and around 0.4% of memory CD8 clonotypes. Naive subsets generally had larger estimated clonotype richness than memory subsets. Compared with non-shared clonotypes, clonotypes shared by all four sorted-subset donors had higher generation probabilities. Sampling was restricted to blood, and TCR repertoires in tissues likely differ from the TCR repertoires found in blood.

For the CD8 naive samples, CD45RO-negative cells were positively selected for CCR7, yielding a CD45RA+CCR7+ population from which TemRA cells were excluded. The donors were healthy, HIV-negative adults who had no recently reported acute infections or vaccinations. Every donor was a Caucasian adult living in Nashville, Tennessee, USA. Blood was obtained by leukapheresis, after which PBMCs were separated by Ficoll-Histopaque density gradient centrifugation and cryopreserved in liquid nitrogen vapor phase. Purity and quantity of every magnetically sorted T cell population were checked by analytical flow cytometry. From each sorted fraction, genomic DNA was isolated and quantified by UV absorbance on a Nanodrop 2000c. Regarding this clone: The clone's antigen remains unknown. Within one base of it there is no much larger clone, and no base qualities were kept.

Using the deep immunoSEQ assay, TCR CDR3 regions were amplified from genomic DNA by multiplex PCR. Extracted genomic DNA from each cell subset was distributed evenly across all wells of several immunoSEQ 96-well plates, and each plate was treated as a replicate. For sorted subsets, each replicate PCR was loaded with 200 ng genomic DNA, equivalent to 25,000 to 35,000 T cell genomes. Purified libraries were quantified with a Qubit 3.0 fluorometer, sized on a Bioanalyzer 2100, and re-quantified with the KAPA Library Quantification kit. Every immunoSEQ 96-well plate was sequenced on a dedicated single-read 150-cycle Illumina NextSeq 550 flow cell. In the authors' own workflow: Because only junctional sequences without quality scores were contained in the immunoSEQ output, filtering matching that applied to full-length reads could not be performed. To assign V/J genes and CDR3, sequences were annotated using PyIR, a Python wrapper for IgBLAST v1.9, with IMGT germline references. Any read was removed if the V/J assignment was weak (E-value above 1e-6), the CDR3 was missing, or the read contained stop codons, out-of-frame junctions, or ambiguous translated residues. V3J clonotypes were defined as sequences sharing an identical inferred V gene, J gene, and CDR3 amino acid sequence. Percentage overlap between repertoires was computed as shared unique clonotypes divided by the size of the smaller repertoire. Three approaches were used to assess repertoire richness: RTK rarefaction, the Chao1 estimator, and Recon v2.1 estimates of unobserved clonotypes. OLGA was used to compute generation probabilities for all TCRbeta clonotypes that the gDNA method yielded from a few donors. TCRdb provides this immuneACCESS table in a form limited to in-frame rearrangements. Some clones are lacking; in checked studies, under half of them reflect an unresolved V gene, and why the rest are absent is not known. That table furnishes V, J and clone size, whereas the DNA furnished D and trimming. The sample table holds some 580,000 clones, of which roughly 98% were seen once. Together, the top ten hold around 0.3% of the sample.

Inclusive of the bounding cysteine and phenylalanine, the CDR3 is 12 residues long. Left in the record is the CDR3 DNA by itself, 36 bases read in frame from the first base. CDR1 and CDR2, looked up from the germline V gene (reference sequence), are SEHNR and FQNEAQ. Deletion took 5 bases off V and 4 bases off J, with a span of 8 bases between the germline ends. Rearrangement joined TRBV7-9 to TRBJ1-2; no D gene can be assigned with confidence. Sequencing was done on a sample of naive CD8+ T cells sorted from blood. Taken with the paper, the label for cell subset or site translates to: CD45RA+CCR7+. The clonotype was recovered from a man under 40 in good health. CDR3 region: CASSPVVYGYTF. The nucleotide sequence is TGTGCCAGCAGCCCAGTAGTCTATGGCTACACCTTC.